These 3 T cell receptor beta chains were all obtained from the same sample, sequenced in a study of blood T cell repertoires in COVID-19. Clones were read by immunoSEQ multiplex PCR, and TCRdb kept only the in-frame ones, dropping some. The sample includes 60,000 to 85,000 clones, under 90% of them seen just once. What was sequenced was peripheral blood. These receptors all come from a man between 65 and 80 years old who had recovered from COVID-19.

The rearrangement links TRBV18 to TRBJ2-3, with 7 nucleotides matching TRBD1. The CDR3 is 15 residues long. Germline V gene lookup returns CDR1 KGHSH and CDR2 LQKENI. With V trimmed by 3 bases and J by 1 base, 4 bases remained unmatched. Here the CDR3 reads CASSPNTGGTDTQYF. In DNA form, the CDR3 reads TGTGCCAGCTCACCGAATACAGGGGGCACAGATACGCAGTATTTT. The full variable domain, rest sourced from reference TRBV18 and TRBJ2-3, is NAGVMQNPRHLVRRRGQEARLRCSPMKGHSHVYWYRQLPEEGLKFMVYLQKENIIDESGMPKERFSAEFPKEGPSILRIQQVVRGDSAAYFCASSPNTGGTDTQYFGPGTRLTVL.

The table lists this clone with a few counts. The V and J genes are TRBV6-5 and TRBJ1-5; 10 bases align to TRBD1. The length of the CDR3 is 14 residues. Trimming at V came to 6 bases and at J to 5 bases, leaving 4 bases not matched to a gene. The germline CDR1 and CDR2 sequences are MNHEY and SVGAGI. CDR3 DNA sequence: TGTGCCAGCAGAGCCGGGACAGGGGATCAGCCCCAGCATTTT. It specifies CASRAGTGDQPQHF.

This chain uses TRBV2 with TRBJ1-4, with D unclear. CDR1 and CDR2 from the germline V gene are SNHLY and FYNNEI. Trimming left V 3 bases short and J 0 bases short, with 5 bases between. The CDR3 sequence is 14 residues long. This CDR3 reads CASSDSATNEKLFF. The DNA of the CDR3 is TGTGCCAGCAGTGACAGTGCAACTAATGAAAAACTGTTTTTT.